These 18 T cell receptor beta chains share one sample of origin, sequenced in a study of T cells in Graves' hyperthyroidism and ophthalmopathy. Regions amplified from RNA transcripts were the TCR beta CDR3 regions. The HTBI set primed first-round TCR CDR3 RT-PCR. TCRdb passed the multiplex PCR reads through MiXCR, listing each CDR3 protein once. The profile covers fewer than 350,000 distinct CDR3 sequences, with around 18% appearing a single time and 15% taken by the ten largest. Sequenced input: blood. These TCRs come from a woman aged 35 to 49 with Graves' ophthalmopathy.

The sample holds many counts of this clonotype. CDR3 DNA: TGCGCCAGCAGCCAGACACAGGGGGCGACGGGAAACACCATATATTTT. Its translation is CASSQTQGATGNTIYF. The gene calls are TRBV4-1 and TRBJ1-3, with 9 bases matching TRBD1. The germline CDR1 and CDR2 sequences are MGHRA and YSYEKL. The V gene end was trimmed by 3 bases and the J gene end by 4 bases; junction bases not matched to a gene: 7. The CDR3 runs 16 residues.

The V and J genes are TRBV2 and TRBJ1-6, with D possibly being TRBD1 (5 bases). V was trimmed by 6 bases and J by 3 bases, leaving 15 bases between them. Germline CDR1 and CDR2: SNHLY and FYNNEI. This CDR3 has 16 residues. CDR3 DNA sequence: TGTGCCAGCAGCGGCGGGACGTCGAACTATAATTCACCCCTCCACTTT. Amino acid sequence: CASSGGTSNYNSPLHF.

This clonotype was seen repeatedly, ten times or more. This rearrangement joins TRBV12-3 or TRBV12-4 to TRBJ1-6; no firm D call. With 5 bases removed from V and 10 bases from J, the gap between germline ends came to 12 bases. The CDR3 totals 13 residues. CDR3 sequence reads: CASSLPSGSPLHF. The CDR3 bases are TGTGCCAGCAGTCTGCCGTCGGGATCACCCCTCCACTTT.

There are many counts of this clonotype. This chain joins TRBV6-5 and TRBJ1-2, with D possibly being TRBD1 (6 bases). The CDR3 runs 13 residues. With 6 bases removed from V and 4 bases from J, the gap between germline ends came to 12 bases. CDR1 is MNHEY, CDR2 SVGAGI, per germline. The DNA for the CDR3 is TGTGCCAGCAGCCCTGGACAGTTCTATGGCTACACCTTC. This codes for CASSPGQFYGYTF.

This clonotype was observed many times. The chain recombines TRBV12-3 or TRBV12-4 with TRBJ1-2, with TRBD1 matching 7 bases. The CDR3 has 14 amino acids. The J segment lost 6 bases and the V segment lost 6 bases, leaving 10 bases of the junction unmatched. The CDR3 spells CASSPTGPLHGYTF. CDR3 sequence (DNA): TGTGCCAGCAGCCCGACAGGGCCACTCCATGGCTACACCTTC.

The chain employs TRBV30 and TRBJ1-1, with D uncertain. V was pared by 1 base and J by 0 bases, with 6 bases between. The CDR3 has 13 amino acids. Germline assignment: CDR1 GTSNPN and CDR2 SVGIG (reference sequence). The CDR3 DNA reads as TGTGCCTGGAGTGAACATATGAACACTGAAGCTTTCTTT. Translation: CAWSEHMNTEAFF. Looking up the rest from reference TRBV30 and TRBJ1-1 gives the full variable domain: SQTIHQWPATLVQPVGSPLSLECTVEGTSNPNLYWYRQAAGRGLQLLFYSVGIGQISSEVPQNLSASRPQDRQFILSSKKLLLSDSGFYLCAWSEHMNTEAFFGQGTRLTVV.

This clonotype was recorded at least ten times. This chain links TRBV6-5 with TRBJ2-5; D remains unclear. The germline V gene encodes CDR1 MNHEY and CDR2 SVGAGI. The CDR3 sequence is 13 residues long. Trimming shortened V by 6 bases and J by 5 bases, and 13 bases separated the two germline ends. The CDR3 DNA follows: TGTGCCAGCAGCCGCCCCTTCGGGGAGACCCAGTACTTC. Its protein product is CASSRPFGETQYF.

Ten or more counts support this clonotype. An end of the junction does not agree with germline; a read error may underlie this. V is TRBV27 and J is TRBJ1-2; D call uncertain. Germline-derived CDR1 and CDR2 are MNHEY and SMNVEV (reference sequence). The CDR3 runs 11 residues. CDR3 in amino acids: CASRDYDGYTF. CDR3 nucleotide sequence: TGCGCCAGCCGGGATTATGATGGCTACACCTTC.

This clonotype came up many times. The chain carries TRBV27 and TRBJ1-1; D gene ambiguous. The CDR3 is made up of 13 amino acids. Germline V gene sequence: CDR1 MNHEY, CDR2 SMNVEV (reference sequence). The V and J ends lost 3 bases and 2 bases respectively, with 7 bases between them. The CDR3 region is CASSFQSNTEAFF. CDR3 bases: TGTGCCAGCAGTTTTCAGTCCAACACTGAAGCTTTCTTT.

This clonotype was detected ten times or more. The genes are TRBV7-2 and TRBJ2-3; 8 nucleotides line up with TRBD2. The CDR3 runs to 17 residues. Germline V gene lookup returns CDR1 SGHTA and CDR2 FQGNSA. The trim removed 6 bases at V and 0 bases at J, leaving 11 bases unmatched. CDR3 in amino acids: CASSWRPGLGSTDTQYF. CDR3 sequence (DNA): TGTGCCAGCAGTTGGAGACCGGGACTAGGAAGCACAGATACGCAGTATTTT.

This clonotype was counted many times. This chain links TRBV20-1 with TRBJ1-1; unclear D gene. The CDR3 length is 12 residues. The V and J ends lost 5 bases and 1 base respectively, with 8 bases between them. Germline CDR1 is DFQATT and CDR2 is SNEGSKA (reference sequence). CDR3 in amino acids: CSAQERNTEAFF. CDR3 nucleotides: TGCAGTGCTCAAGAGAGGAACACTGAAGCTTTCTTT.

This chain joins TRBV12-3 or TRBV12-4 and TRBJ1-6; 7 bases are a match to TRBD1. This CDR3 has 16 residues. J lost 10 bases, V lost 3 bases, and 12 bases had no gene match. In DNA, the CDR3 is TGTGCCAGCAGTTTTGGAAGGGGGCTGTCAGGGTCACCCCTCCACTTT. Protein: CASSFGRGLSGSPLHF.

This clonotype was found many times. This chain joins TRBV12-3 or TRBV12-4 and TRBJ1-2, with D tentatively TRBD1 (6 bases). This CDR3 comprises 13 residues. Trimming took 6 bases from V and 6 from J, leaving 14 bases between them. CDR3 nucleotide sequence: TGTGCCAGCAGCAGAACAGGGTTGGATGGCTACACCTTC. This translates into CASSRTGLDGYTF.

This clonotype was seen ten or more times. In DNA, the CDR3 is TGTGCCTGGAGTCTCAGGGGGCGGGGTGAAGCTTTCTTT. Protein: CAWSLRGRGEAFF. V usage is TRBV30 and J usage is TRBJ1-1, with 8 bases matching TRBD1. Germline assignment: CDR1 GTSNPN and CDR2 SVGIG (reference sequence). This CDR3 has 13 residues. J was trimmed by 7 bases and V by 2 bases; bases with no gene match: 6.

In its sample, this clonotype was seen many times. The J gene is TRBJ2-2, the V gene TRBV10-3; D not resolved. Between the trimmed V and J ends, which lost 3 bases and 1 base, there was a span of 6 bases. The CDR3 runs 14 residues. CDR1 is ENHRY, CDR2 SYGVKD, per germline. The CDR3 here is CAISDPLNTGELFF. CDR3 coding DNA: TGTGCCATCAGTGACCCCCTGAACACCGGGGAGCTGTTTTTT.

This clonotype occurred many times. The chain combines TRBV6-1 with TRBJ1-4, with D perhaps matching TRBD1 (5 bases). CDR1 MNHNS and CDR2 SASEGT come from the germline V gene. V was cut by 3 bases and J by 5 bases, with 13 bases left in between. There are 15 residues in the CDR3. The CDR3 DNA is TGTGCCAGCAGTGACGCGGGACGGAAGAATGAAAAACTGTTTTTT. Residues: CASSDAGRKNEKLFF.

This clonotype has a count of ten or more. A much bigger clone sits one base away, suggesting this may be a read error. J is TRBJ1-1 and V is TRBV27, with a tentative D call TRBD1 (6 bases). Germline V CDR1 and CDR2: MNHEY, SMNVEV (reference sequence). The CDR3 contains 16 residues. V was clipped by 4 bases and J by 0 bases, with 15 bases between them. CDR3 bases: TGTGCCAGCAGTTCCCTCCCCGGGGGCCTGAACACTGAAGCTTTCTTT. The encoded protein is CASSSLPGGLNTEAFF.

This clonotype has at least ten counts. This rearrangement joins TRBV19 to TRBJ1-5; D gene uncertain. V was trimmed by 8 bases and J by 5 bases, leaving 10 bases between them. The CDR3 runs 12 residues. Germline-derived CDR1 and CDR2 are LNHDA and SQIVND (reference sequence). CDR3 DNA sequence: TGTGCCAGTCGACTGAAGGATCAGCCCCAGCATTTT. It specifies CASRLKDQPQHF. Full variable domain (missing parts from reference TRBV19 and TRBJ1-5): DGGITQSPKYLFRKEGQNVTLSCEQNLNHDAMYWYRQDPGQGLRLIYYSQIVNDFQKGDIAEGYSVSREKKESFPLTVTSAQKNPTAFYLCASRLKDQPQHFGDGTRLSIL.